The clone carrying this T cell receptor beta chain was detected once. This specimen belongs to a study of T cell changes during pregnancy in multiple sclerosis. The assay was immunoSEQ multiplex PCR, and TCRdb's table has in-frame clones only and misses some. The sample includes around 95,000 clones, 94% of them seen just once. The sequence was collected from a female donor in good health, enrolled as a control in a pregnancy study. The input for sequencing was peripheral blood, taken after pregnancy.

Here the CDR3 reads CATQGSGSSYEQYF. CDR3 DNA sequence: TGTGCCACGCAAGGTAGCGGGAGCTCCTACGAGCAGTACTTC. The V call is TRBV2, the J call TRBJ2-5, with 9 bases identical to TRBD2. The DNA end favors TRBJ2-7, so the J call may be wrong. CDR3 length equals 14 residues. Per the germline V gene, CDR1 is SNHLY and CDR2 is FYNNEI.